This T cell receptor beta chain comes out of a study of T cells in Graves' hyperthyroidism and ophthalmopathy. Points from the study as a whole: Stable hyperthyroidism was told apart from ophthalmopathy by a model built on 13 V-J features.

It was RNA transcripts that yielded the amplified TCR beta CDR3 regions. The HTBI set primed first-round TCR CDR3 RT-PCR. TCRdb reprocessed the multiplex PCR reads with MiXCR, giving one entry per CDR3 protein. The data hold about 360,000 distinct CDR3 sequences, with about 25% observed a single time. The V end was cut by 1 base, the J end by 1 base, with 14 bases between. The CDR3 runs 17 residues. Germline V lookup: CDR1 MNHNS, CDR2 SASEGT. Details on this clonotype: Its antigen is not identified.

V gene TRBV6-1 combines with J gene TRBJ2-1; D is perhaps TRBD2 (7 bases). Sequenced material: blood. The clonotype was recovered from a man over 45 with Graves' hyperthyroidism. The CDR3 spells CASSEEGGGSSYNEQFF. CDR3 coding DNA: TGTGCCAGCAGTGAAGAGGGGGGGGGGAGTTCCTACAATGAGCAGTTCTTC.